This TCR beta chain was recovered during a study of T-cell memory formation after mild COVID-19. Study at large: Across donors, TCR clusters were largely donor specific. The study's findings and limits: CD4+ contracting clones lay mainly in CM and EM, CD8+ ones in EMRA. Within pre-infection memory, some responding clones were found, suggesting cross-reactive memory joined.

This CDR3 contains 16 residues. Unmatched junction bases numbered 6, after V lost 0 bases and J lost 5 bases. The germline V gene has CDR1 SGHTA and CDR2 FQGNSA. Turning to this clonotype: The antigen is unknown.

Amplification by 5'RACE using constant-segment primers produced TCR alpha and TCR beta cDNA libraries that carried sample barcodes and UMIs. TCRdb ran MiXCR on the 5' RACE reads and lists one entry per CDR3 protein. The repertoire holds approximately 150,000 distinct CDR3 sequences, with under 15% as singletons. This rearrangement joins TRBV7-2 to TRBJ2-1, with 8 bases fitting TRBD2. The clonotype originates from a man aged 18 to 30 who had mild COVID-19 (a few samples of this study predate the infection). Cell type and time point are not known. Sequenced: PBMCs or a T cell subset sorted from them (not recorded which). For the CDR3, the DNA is TGTGCCAGCAGCTTAGCTAGGACTAGCCCCCACAATGAGCAGTTCTTC. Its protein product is CASSLARTSPHNEQFF.